One and the same sample provided the 15 T cell receptor beta chains below, sequenced in a study of regulatory T cells in long-lasting Graves disease. The TCR beta library used iRepertoire HTBI primers with Arm-PCR amplification of CDR3. From the multiplex PCR reads, TCRdb called clonotypes with MiXCR, one entry per CDR3 protein. The top ten clones hold about 40% of a sample with 650,000 to 850,000 distinct CDR3 sequences, about 30% of them seen once. Indicated time point: persistent/refractory GD, antithyroid drugs over 5 years with positive TRAb. The TCR library was made from RNA extracted from PBMCs. This sample comprised peripheral blood mononuclear cells (PBMCs), obtained when the disease was refractory, from a patient treated with antithyroid drugs. These receptors all stem from a female donor with Graves disease.

On this clonotype itself: The CDR3 does not close with the conserved phenylalanine or tryptophan, likely indicating a read error. This chain links TRBV6-1 with TRBJ1-5, with D uncertain. Germline loops: CDR1 MNHNS, CDR2 SASEGT. The germline V and J ends were trimmed by 1 base and 6 bases, with 4 bases remaining between them. The CDR3 loop spans 12 amino acids. CDR3 bases: TGTGCCAGCAGTGAAGGTAGTCAGCCCCAGCATTCT. It is translated as CASSEGSQPQHS.

The rearrangement joins TRBV3-1 to TRBJ2-1; TRBD1 or TRBD2 may be the D gene (6 bases each). CDR1 LGHDT and CDR2 YNNKEL come from the germline V gene (reference sequence). The CDR3 contains 16 residues. The germline V and J ends were trimmed by 3 bases and 0 bases, with 12 bases remaining between them. In nucleotides, the CDR3 is TGTGCCAGCAGCCAGACTCCGGGGGCCTCCTACAATGAGCAGTTCTTC. Its translation is CASSQTPGASYNEQFF.

The chain couples TRBV11-2 to TRBJ1-1; D perhaps matches TRBD1 (5 bases). Germline V gene lookup returns CDR1 SGHAT and CDR2 FQNNGV. The germline V and J ends were trimmed by 6 bases and 1 base, with 18 bases remaining between them. This CDR3 has 16 residues. In nucleotides, the CDR3 is TGTGCCAGCAGGTCAGGGAGGGGACGCACGAACACTGAAGCTTTCTTT. Residues: CASRSGRGRTNTEAFF.

This clonotype has at least ten counts. The chain has TRBV2 and TRBJ2-7; 7 positions agree with TRBD1. The J segment lost 2 bases and the V segment lost 3 bases, leaving 7 bases of the junction unmatched. CDR3 length equals 15 residues. The V gene's germline CDR1 is SNHLY and CDR2 FYNNEI. CDR3 sequence reads: CASSDSGQSTYEQYF. The CDR3 DNA follows: TGTGCCAGCAGTGATTCGGGACAGTCAACCTACGAGCAGTACTTC.

The chain has TRBV6-1 and TRBJ1-2; no clear D gene. Germline V gene sequence: CDR1 MNHNS, CDR2 SASEGT. V was cut by 8 bases and J by 8 bases, with 24 bases left in between. There are 15 residues in the CDR3. CDR3 sequence: CASLTRESLMWGYTF. DNA for the CDR3: TGTGCCAGCCTCACCCGCGAATCGCTCATGTGGGGCTACACCTTC.

The rearrangement links TRBV30 to TRBJ2-2; no reliable D call. The ends were cut back, 0 bases at V and 8 bases at J, with 7 bases in the middle. There are 12 residues in the CDR3. Germline CDR1 reads GTSNPN; CDR2 reads SVGIG (reference sequence). This CDR3 reads CAWSVRRGELFF. For the CDR3, the DNA is TGTGCCTGGAGTGTACGAAGGGGGGAGCTGTTTTTT.

This clonotype was picked up many times. The chain has TRBV28 and TRBJ1-2; TRBD1 aligns across 7 bases. Germline V gene data show CDR1 as MDHEN and CDR2 as SYDVKM. The CDR3 is 12 amino acids. The V segment lost 8 bases and the J segment 5 bases; nucleotides outside the gene matches: 5. This chain's CDR3 is CASLGGWYGYTF. CDR3 DNA: TGTGCCAGCCTAGGGGGCTGGTATGGCTACACCTTC.

This chain links TRBV2 with TRBJ1-1; D gene unclear. The CDR3 sequence is 15 residues long. Germline CDR1 is SNHLY and CDR2 is FYNNEI. Between the trimmed V and J ends, which lost 6 bases and 4 bases, there was a span of 18 bases. CDR3 sequence reads: CASRPSLTHLTEAFF. The CDR3 DNA is TGTGCCAGCAGGCCCTCGCTGACGCACCTCACTGAAGCTTTCTTT.

This clonotype was counted between two and nine times. J is TRBJ1-1 and V is TRBV20-1, with D possibly matching TRBD1 (5 bases). Germline CDR1 is DFQATT and CDR2 is SNEGSKA (reference sequence). CDR3 length equals 12 residues. With 7 bases removed from V and 0 bases from J, the gap between germline ends came to 9 bases. This chain's CDR3 is CSVLQVNTEAFF. CDR3 DNA: TGCAGTGTATTACAGGTGAACACTGAAGCTTTCTTT.

This sequence joins TRBV27 and TRBJ1-2, with D maybe TRBD1 (6 bases). The length of the CDR3 is 14 residues. CDR1 is MNHEY, CDR2 SMNVEV, per germline (reference sequence). Trimming removed 3 bases at V and 7 bases at J, with 15 bases between. The DNA for the CDR3 is TGTGCCAGCAGTTTCTCGGCAGGGGCGGGTGGCTACACCTTC. Its protein product is CASSFSAGAGGYTF.

This sequence joins TRBV9 and TRBJ1-1; 7 nucleotides line up with TRBD1. V lost 4 bases and J lost 4; bases outside the gene matches: 10. The V gene's germline CDR1 is SGDLS and CDR2 YYNGEE. The CDR3 totals 15 residues. CDR3 loop: CASSPRQGWGTEAFF. DNA of the CDR3: TGTGCCAGCAGCCCAAGACAGGGCTGGGGCACTGAAGCTTTCTTT.

J is TRBJ2-7 and V is TRBV19, with D perhaps matching TRBD1 or TRBD2 (5 bases each). The V gene's germline CDR1 is LNHDA and CDR2 SQIVND (reference sequence). This CDR3 is built from 14 residues. V lost 3 bases to trimming and J lost 6 bases, with 15 bases between them. CDR3: CASSMTWGGTEQYF. CDR3 coding DNA: TGTGCCAGTAGTATGACCTGGGGTGGGACCGAGCAGTACTTC.

The J gene is TRBJ1-4, the V gene TRBV27, with TRBD1 matching over 7 bases. After removal of 3 bases from V and 2 bases from J, the junction contained 6 bases not matched to a gene. This CDR3 is built from 16 residues. CDR1 MNHEY and CDR2 SMNVEV come from the germline V gene (reference sequence). The CDR3 DNA follows: TGTGCCAGCAGTTTCTACAGGGGAGCCACTAATGAAAAACTGTTTTTT. Protein: CASSFYRGATNEKLFF.

This clonotype has a handful of counts. V usage is TRBV12-3 or TRBV12-4 and J usage is TRBJ2-2; TRBD1 matches 8 bases. Trimming removed 8 bases from V and 5 bases from J; junction bases left unmatched: 7. The CDR3 spans 14 residues. CDR3 bases: TGTGCCAGCTCTGACACAGGGGGGACCGGGGAGCTGTTTTTT. Translated, it gives CASSDTGGTGELFF.

Note on this clonotype: A junction end diverges from the germline sequence, so it may reflect a read error. The genes are TRBV2 and TRBJ1-1; tentatively, D is TRBD1 (5 bases). Germline V CDR1 and CDR2: SNHLY, FYNNEI. This CDR3 contains 12 residues. This chain's CDR3 is CTSRRQFSEAFF. CDR3 nucleotides: TGTACCAGCAGAAGACAGTTTTCTGAAGCTTTCTTT. Full variable domain (rest looked up from reference TRBV2 and TRBJ1-1): EPEVTQTPSHQVTQMGQEVILRCVPISNHLYFYWYRQILGQKVEFLVSFYNNEISEKSEIFDDQFSVERPDGSNFTLKIRSTKLEDSAMYFCTSRRQFSEAFFGQGTRLTVV.